The 9 T cell receptor beta chains below come from one sample, sequenced in a study of cytomegalovirus exposure and HLA in healthy donors. PCR amplification relied on 60 Vbeta primers (plus 13 Jbeta primers). Measured with immunoSEQ multiplex PCR; TCRdb has only the in-frame clones, and not every one. This sample has more than 90,000 clones, with roughly 78% found just once. Specimen: PBMCs. All receptors come from a woman aged 60-75 years in good health and CMV-seronegative.

The chain uses TRBV21-1 and TRBJ2-4; whether TRBD1, the table's D call, matches the DNA was not checked. TRBV21-1 is recorded as a pseudogene. This CDR3 has 19 amino acids. The CDR3 is CASSNHERDDSGAKNIQYF. The DNA of the CDR3 is TGTGCCAGCAGCAATCACGAGAGAGATGACAGTGGAGCCAAAAACATTCAGTACTTC.

CDR3 in DNA: TGTGCCAGCAGCGCAGCCACAGGGAGCTACGAGCAGTACTTC. Translated, it gives CASSAATGSYEQYF. This chain links TRBV9 with TRBJ2-7, with D perhaps matching TRBD1 (6 bases). This CDR3 is built from 14 residues. CDR1 and CDR2 (germline): SGDLS, YYNGEE. Deletions cut 3 bases from V and 3 bases from J, with 13 bases between.

The genes are TRBV6-5 and TRBJ2-1; perhaps TRBD2 as D (5 bases). The V and J ends lost 0 bases and 8 bases respectively, with 14 bases between them. Germline V gene sequence: CDR1 MNHEY, CDR2 SVGAGI. This CDR3 comprises 15 residues. CDR3 in DNA: TGTGCCAGCAGTTACTCGAGGGCAGGCCAAGATGAGCAGTTCTTC. As protein: CASSYSRAGQDEQFF.

The chain joins TRBV7-2 to TRBJ2-5, with 8 bases identical to TRBD2. Germline values: CDR1 SGHTA, CDR2 FQGNSA. V lost 5 bases to trimming and J lost 5 bases; unmatched junction nucleotides: 13. The CDR3 is 16 amino acids. The CDR3 is CASSVKRRGVGETQYF. For the CDR3, the DNA is TGTGCCAGCAGCGTAAAAAGGCGGGGGGTAGGGGAGACCCAGTACTTC.

This clone was seen more than once but under ten times. The V and J genes are TRBV30 and TRBJ2-7, with D uncertain. V was pared by 4 bases and J by 5 bases, with 6 bases between. The CDR3 is 10 amino acids. Germline V gene lookup returns CDR1 GTSNPN and CDR2 SVGIG (reference sequence). CDR3 in amino acids: CAWKSNEQYF. DNA of the CDR3: TGTGCCTGGAAGAGTAACGAGCAGTACTTC.

The sample holds one count of this clone. The chain couples TRBV10-1 to TRBJ2-5; TRBD1 matches at 11 bases. Germline lookup yields CDR1 WNHNN and CDR2 SYGVQD (reference sequence). J gave up 2 bases and V 6 bases, and 8 bases lay outside the gene matches. The CDR3 sequence is 16 residues long. Written as DNA, the CDR3 is TGCGCCAGCAGCCGAGGACAGGGGGCAGGTCAAGAGACCCAGTACTTC. It translates to CASSRGQGAGQETQYF.

This clone showed up just once. The chain is built from TRBV4-1 and TRBJ1-2; D is perhaps TRBD1 (6 bases). The CDR3 consists of 11 residues. Trimming shortened V by 5 bases and J by 6 bases, and 7 bases separated the two germline ends. The germline CDR1 and CDR2 sequences are MGHRA and YSYEKL. CDR3 DNA sequence: TGCGCCAGCAGCTACAGGGATGGCTACACCTTC. Residues: CASSYRDGYTF.

The gene calls are TRBV5-4 and TRBJ2-1, with TRBD2 matching 12 bases. The germline V gene has CDR1 SGHNT and CDR2 YYREEE (reference sequence). The V segment lost 0 bases and the J segment 11 bases; nucleotides outside the gene matches: 6. The CDR3 covers 15 residues. The CDR3, as DNA: TGTGCCAGCAGCTTGGAGCTAGCGGGGGGGCGGAAGCAGTTCTTC. It yields the protein CASSLELAGGRKQFF.

The rearrangement links TRBV9 to TRBJ2-3; 13 nucleotides match TRBD2. After removal of 7 bases from V and 6 bases from J, the junction contained 11 bases not matched to a gene. The CDR3 has 16 residues. CDR1 is SGDLS and CDR2 is YYNGEE in the germline V gene. Here the CDR3 reads CASAISGLAGTDTQYF. CDR3 DNA: TGTGCCAGCGCTATTTCGGGACTAGCGGGGACGGATACGCAGTATTTT.